Listed here is a single T cell receptor beta chain. Germline values: CDR1 SGHRS, CDR2 YFSETQ. V was cut by 4 bases and J by 1 base, with 11 bases left in between. The CDR3 extends over 14 amino acids. This table comes from immunoSEQ multiplex PCR, and its TCRdb copy is limited to in-frame clones, with some not included. The repertoire holds roughly 2.5 million clones, with roughly 92% as singletons. This record belongs to a study of shared clonotypes between healthy human individuals. This sequence joins TRBV5-1 and TRBJ2-5; TRBD2 might be the D (7 bases). Sample: naive CD4+ T cells sorted from blood. Subset of the sample: CD45RA+ positively selected. The receptor comes from a man in his late teens or twenties in good health. Written as DNA, the CDR3 is TGCGCCAGCAGCCGGGGGGCCAGCCAAGAGACCCAGTACTTC. This gives the protein CASSRGASQETQYF.